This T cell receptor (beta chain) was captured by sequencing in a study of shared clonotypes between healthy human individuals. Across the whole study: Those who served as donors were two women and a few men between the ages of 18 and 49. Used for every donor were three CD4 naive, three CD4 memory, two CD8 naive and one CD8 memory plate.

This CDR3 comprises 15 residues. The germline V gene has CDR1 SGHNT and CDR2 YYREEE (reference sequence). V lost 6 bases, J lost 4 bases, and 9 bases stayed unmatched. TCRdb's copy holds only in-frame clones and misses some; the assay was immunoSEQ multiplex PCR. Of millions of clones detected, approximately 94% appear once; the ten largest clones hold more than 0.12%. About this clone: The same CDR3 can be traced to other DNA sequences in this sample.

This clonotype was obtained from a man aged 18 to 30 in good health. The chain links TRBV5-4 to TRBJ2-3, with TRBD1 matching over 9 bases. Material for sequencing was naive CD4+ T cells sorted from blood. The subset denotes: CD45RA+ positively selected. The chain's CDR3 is CASTNRDRAADTQYF. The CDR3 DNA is TGTGCCAGCACCAACCGGGACAGGGCTGCAGATACGCAGTATTTT. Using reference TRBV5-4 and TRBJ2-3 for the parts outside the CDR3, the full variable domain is ETGVTQSPTHLIKTRGQQVTLRCSSQSGHNTVSWYQQALGQGPQFIFQYYREEENGRGNFPPRFSGLQFPNYSSELNVNALELDDSALYLCASTNRDRAADTQYFGPGTRLTVL.